These 27 T cell receptor beta chains originate from one sample sequenced in a study of identical twins. In TCRdb, the 5' RACE reads were re-called with MiXCR into one record per CDR3 protein. The sample carries fewer than 500,000 distinct CDR3 sequences, about 13% recorded once. In addition, the sample was reused for a study of yellow fever vaccine responses in identical twins.

The sequencing input was CD4+ T cells sorted from blood. The receptors derive from a woman aged 18-29 years in good health.

This clonotype was seen ten or more times. The chain uses TRBV29-1 and TRBJ1-4; unclear D gene. This CDR3 has 14 residues. Deletions cut 0 bases from V and 4 bases from J, with 9 bases between. Germline lookup yields CDR1 SQVTM and CDR2 ANQGSEA. DNA for the CDR3: TGCAGCGTTGAAGAAGAACGGAGTAATGAAAAACTGTTTTTT. Its translation is CSVEEERSNEKLFF.

The rearrangement uses TRBV6-5 and TRBJ2-3; the D gene is possibly TRBD2 (5 bases). The CDR3 is 17 amino acids. Germline V gene data show CDR1 as MNHEY and CDR2 as SVGAGI. V was clipped by 0 bases and J by 0 bases, with 13 bases between them. CDR3 loop: CASSYSFSRTSTDTQYF. CDR3 coding DNA: TGTGCCAGCAGTTACTCGTTCTCGCGGACTAGCACAGATACGCAGTATTTT.

The sample holds a few counts of this clonotype. V and J are TRBV7-9 and TRBJ2-1; 9 bases line up with TRBD2. Per germline, CDR1 SEHNR and CDR2 FQNEAQ (reference sequence). The CDR3 has 17 amino acids. The V segment lost 5 bases and the J segment 11 bases; nucleotides outside the gene matches: 19. CDR3 bases: TGTGCCAGCAGCCTACGGGAAGGTAGCGGGAGAGAGGGTAAGCAGTTCTTC. Translation: CASSLREGSGREGKQFF.

The table lists this clonotype with many counts. The chain employs TRBV4-2 and TRBJ2-7, with 11 bases aligning to TRBD1. CDR1 LGHNA and CDR2 YNFKEQ come from the germline V gene. The CDR3 is 15 amino acids. V shed 6 bases, J shed 4 bases, and the junction held 8 bases outside the gene matches. For the CDR3, the DNA is TGTGCCAGCAGAACCCGGGACAGGGGGGGTTACGAGCAGTACTTC. This encodes CASRTRDRGGYEQYF.

This clonotype came up a few times. V and J are TRBV7-2 and TRBJ1-5, with D possibly matching TRBD1 (6 bases). Per the germline V gene, CDR1 is SGHTA and CDR2 is FQGNSA. V was cut by 4 bases and J by 4 bases, with 11 bases left in between. This CDR3 contains 14 residues. CDR3 region: CASSSEGGNQPQHF. The CDR3 DNA is TGTGCCAGCAGCTCCGAGGGGGGGAATCAGCCCCAGCATTTT.

A few counts support this clonotype. This sequence joins TRBV29-1 and TRBJ2-7, with TRBD2 matching 9 bases. The CDR3 runs to 13 residues. V lost 6 bases to trimming and J lost 6 bases; unmatched junction nucleotides: 9. Germline CDR1 reads SQVTM; CDR2 reads ANQGSEA. DNA of the CDR3: TGCAGCGTCGCAGCGGGAGGCTGGGGCGAGCAGTACTTC. Its protein is CSVAAGGWGEQYF.

This clonotype has more than one count but fewer than ten. The rearrangement joins TRBV29-1 to TRBJ2-7; 9 bases align to TRBD2. From germline, CDR1 is SQVTM and CDR2 ANQGSEA. V dropped 4 bases and J dropped 0; count of bases not matched to a gene: 7. The CDR3 has 15 residues. CDR3 amino acids: CSVAPSGILSYEQYF. The CDR3 nucleotides are TGCAGCGTTGCCCCTAGCGGGATCCTCTCCTACGAGCAGTACTTC.

This clonotype was picked up many times. The V and J genes are TRBV6-6 and TRBJ2-2; no firm D call. Germline V gene sequence: CDR1 MNHNY, CDR2 SVGAGI (reference sequence). The CDR3 extends over 12 amino acids. Trimming left V 6 bases short and J 6 bases short, with 8 bases between. The CDR3 region has the DNA TGTGCCAGCAGCTCAACGGCCGGGGAGCTGTTTTTT. Translation gives CASSSTAGELFF.

This clonotype was seen at least ten times. The chain recombines TRBV20-1 with TRBJ2-1; 9 nucleotides line up with TRBD2. V lost 6 bases to trimming and J lost 9 bases; unmatched junction nucleotides: 15. In germline, CDR1 is DFQATT, CDR2 SNEGSKA (reference sequence). CDR3 length: 15 residues. CDR3 in DNA: TGCAGTGCCCAGAGGGGGGCTAGCGGGAATTTTGAGCAGTTCTTC. It translates to CSAQRGASGNFEQFF.

At least ten counts were recorded for this clonotype. The rearrangement joins TRBV7-3 to TRBJ1-1; unclear D gene. V dropped 1 base and J dropped 1 base, with 4 bases sitting between them. Germline assignment: CDR1 SGHTA and CDR2 FQGTGA. This CDR3 has 13 residues. The CDR3 DNA reads TGTGCCAGCAGCTTAAATAGGAACACTGAAGCTTTCTTT. Protein: CASSLNRNTEAFF.

The rearrangement uses TRBV11-1 and TRBJ2-5, with D maybe TRBD1 (7 bases). The CDR3 length is 15 residues. CDR1 is SGHAT, CDR2 FQDESV, per germline (reference sequence). V was pared by 3 bases and J by 1 base, with 12 bases between. CDR3 loop: CASSFGTAGQETQYF. The CDR3 nucleotides read TGTGCCAGCAGCTTTGGGACAGCGGGCCAAGAGACCCAGTACTTC.

The rearrangement links TRBV27 to TRBJ1-2; maybe TRBD1 (6 bases). The CDR3 length is 16 residues. CDR1 is MNHEY and CDR2 is SMNVEV in the germline V gene (reference sequence). V lost 9 bases to trimming and J lost 4 bases, with 24 bases between them. The CDR3 protein is CARPKGVDTVSYGYTF. Written as DNA, the CDR3 is TGTGCCAGACCTAAGGGGGTTGATACCGTTAGCTATGGCTACACCTTC.

This clonotype was detected ten times or more. The V call is TRBV12-3 or TRBV12-4, the J call TRBJ2-3; D is uncertain. The ends were cut back, 5 bases at V and 2 bases at J, with 2 bases in the middle. CDR3 length: 11 amino acids. CDR3 coding DNA: TGTGCCAGCAGTGTCACAGATACGCAGTATTTT. It yields the protein CASSVTDTQYF.

This clonotype was detected a few times. This chain connects TRBV7-9 to TRBJ2-2, with D possibly matching TRBD2 (5 bases). In germline, CDR1 is SEHNR, CDR2 FQNEAQ (reference sequence). Trimming cost V 3 bases and J 1 base, with 9 bases left between them. There are 15 residues in the CDR3. CDR3 residues: CASSFEGQNTGELFF. CDR3 nucleotides: TGTGCCAGCAGCTTCGAGGGTCAGAACACCGGGGAGCTGTTTTTT.

This clonotype was seen more than once but under ten times. V is TRBV5-5 and J is TRBJ2-1, with 11 bases identical to TRBD1. CDR1 SGHKS and CDR2 YYEKEE come from the germline V gene (reference sequence). With 0 bases clipped from V and 7 bases from J, the junction kept 6 bases outside the gene matches. CDR3 size: 16 residues. Written as DNA, the CDR3 is TGTGCCAGCAGCTTGGTGTCAGGACAGGGGGCAAATGAGCAGTTCTTC. Its protein product is CASSLVSGQGANEQFF.

This rearrangement joins TRBV11-2 to TRBJ2-7; 10 bases line up with TRBD1. Trimming cost V 1 base and J 7 bases; bases outside gene matches: 4. CDR3 size: 14 residues. In germline, CDR1 is SGHAT, CDR2 FQNNGV. CDR3: CASSLGTGGREQYF. Here the CDR3 DNA reads TGTGCCAGCAGCTTAGGGACAGGGGGACGGGAGCAGTACTTC.

The chain recombines TRBV21-1 with TRBJ2-3. TRBV21-1 counts as a pseudogene. CDR3 length equals 17 residues. The CDR3 nucleotides are TGTGCCAGCAGCAAAGTTCGCTCCAGCCGTCACACAGATACGCAGTATTTT. This encodes CASSKVRSSRHTDTQYF.

This clonotype has a handful of counts. A read error may account for a junction end that differs from germline. J is TRBJ2-7 and V is TRBV7-2, with TRBD2 matching over 16 bases. Germline-derived CDR1 and CDR2 are SGHTA and FQGNSA. The CDR3 extends over 15 amino acids. CDR3 DNA sequence: TGTGCCAGCAGTTTTCGAGCGGGGGGACTAGCGGGAGGGGACTTC. Translating it yields CASSFRAGGLAGGDF.

The J gene is TRBJ2-5, the V gene TRBV30, with a weak D call TRBD1 (6 bases). The CDR3 sequence is 14 residues long. CDR1 GTSNPN and CDR2 SVGIG come from the germline V gene (reference sequence). Trimming took 0 bases from V and 5 from J, leaving 13 bases between them. DNA for the CDR3: TGTGCCTGGAGTGTTTTGGGGACACGGGAGACCCAGTACTTC. Translation gives CAWSVLGTRETQYF.

This clonotype has at least ten counts. The chain combines TRBV7-2 with TRBJ2-7; possibly TRBD1 for D (6 bases). CDR3 length: 15 residues. Between the trimmed V and J ends, which lost 2 bases and 3 bases, there was a span of 14 bases. The germline V gene encodes CDR1 SGHTA and CDR2 FQGNSA. DNA for the CDR3: TGTGCCAGCAGCTTAAGCGGACAGAATCTCTACGAGCAGTACTTC. Its translation is CASSLSGQNLYEQYF.

The genes are TRBV6-2 or TRBV6-3 and TRBJ2-1; 16 bases are a match to TRBD2. The length of the CDR3 is 14 residues. V lost 8 bases and J lost 9; bases outside the gene matches: 4. Germline V gene lookup returns CDR1 MNHEY and CDR2 SVGEGT. The chain's CDR3 is CASRGLAGGSEQFF. CDR3 nucleotide sequence: TGTGCCAGCCGGGGACTAGCGGGAGGGAGTGAGCAGTTCTTC.

The J gene is TRBJ1-5, the V gene TRBV28; D unresolved. Trimming left V 8 bases short and J 0 bases short, with 5 bases between. Germline V CDR1 and CDR2: MDHEN, SYDVKM. This CDR3 region has 12 residues. The CDR3: CASGPSNQPQHF. The CDR3 nucleotides are TGTGCCAGCGGACCTAGCAATCAGCCCCAGCATTTT. The whole variable domain, remainder taken from reference TRBV28 and TRBJ1-5, is DVKVTQSSRYLVKRTGEKVFLECVQDMDHENMFWYRQDPGLGLRLIYFSYDVKMKEKGDIPEGYSVSREKKERFSLILESASTNQTSMYLCASGPSNQPQHFGDGTRLSIL.

This clonotype was counted a few times. The V and J genes are TRBV5-1 and TRBJ1-2; no clear D gene. The germline gives CDR1 SGHRS, CDR2 YFSETQ. V lost 0 bases, J lost 10 bases, and 13 bases lay in between. CDR3 length: 13 amino acids. This chain's CDR3 is CASSLVGISVYTF. The CDR3 DNA is TGCGCCAGCAGCTTGGTTGGGATATCGGTCTACACCTTC.

This chain connects TRBV3-1 to TRBJ2-5; 8 bases agree with TRBD2. The germline V gene encodes CDR1 LGHDT and CDR2 YNNKEL (reference sequence). The CDR3 runs 15 residues. V was clipped by 4 bases and J by 5 bases; unmatched bases: 9. CDR3 sequence reads: CASSRGFREGETQYF. For the CDR3, the DNA is TGTGCCAGCAGCCGCGGGTTCCGGGAGGGGGAGACCCAGTACTTC.

This rearrangement joins TRBV14 to TRBJ2-5; D not certain. Germline V gene data show CDR1 as SGHDN and CDR2 as FVKESK. The CDR3 has 13 amino acids. V was cut by 4 bases and J by 0 bases, with 6 bases left in between. CDR3 in DNA: TGTGCCAGCAGCCGAAGTTACCAAGAGACCCAGTACTTC. This translates into CASSRSYQETQYF.

The rearrangement joins TRBV12-3 or TRBV12-4 to TRBJ2-7; 7 positions agree with TRBD1. The J segment lost 9 bases and the V segment lost 7 bases, leaving 12 bases of the junction unmatched. This CDR3 contains 13 residues. CDR3 bases: TGTGCCAGCACGCCAAAAGGACAGGTGGTGCAGTACTTC. The encoded protein is CASTPKGQVVQYF.

The sample holds many counts of this clonotype. This chain uses TRBV12-3 or TRBV12-4 with TRBJ2-3, with 8 positions matching TRBD1. J lost 4 bases, V lost 2 bases, and 8 bases had no gene match. The CDR3 spans 16 residues. The CDR3 nucleotides are TGTGCCAGCAGTTTAAATACAGGGGGTCGGGCAGATACGCAGTATTTT. Amino acid sequence: CASSLNTGGRADTQYF.